This T cell receptor (beta chain) was captured in a study of T-cell memory formation after mild COVID-19. Trimming stripped 0 bases from V and 1 base from J, with 12 bases between. CDR3 length: 16 residues. Per germline, CDR1 ENHRY and CDR2 SYGVKD. MiXCR was run by TCRdb on the 5' RACE reads, yielding one entry per CDR3 protein. The data contain 100,000 or so distinct CDR3 sequences, approximately 12% of them singletons. Overall study results and limits: Memory from before infection featured some responding clones, which suggests cross-reactive memory joined.

With respect to this clonotype: Its antigen is currently unknown.

Input material: PBMCs or a T cell subset sorted from them (not recorded which). This TCR derives from a young man who had mild COVID-19 (a few samples of this study predate the infection). Cell type and time point are not known. The chain carries TRBV10-3 and TRBJ1-1; D gene ambiguous. The CDR3 sequence: CAISESFGKGNTEAFF. The CDR3 DNA sequence: TGTGCCATCAGTGAGTCGTTCGGGAAGGGGAACACTGAAGCTTTCTTT.